This TCR beta chain is drawn from a study of T cell responses to AZD1222 COVID-19 vaccine (TCRdb year 2021). At the level of the whole study: Because spike-specific TCR depth and breadth did not differ between the two schedules, AZD1222 recipients who got a second dose at roughly 4 weeks were pooled with those who got a second dose at roughly 12 weeks. A total of 233 trial participants underwent TCR sequencing, of whom about 210 received two doses of AZD1222 and 26 received two doses of the MenACWY control vaccine. Trial participants were enrolled by age into subgroups of 18-55, 56-69 and 70-plus years, and about 150, 27 and 61 TCR-sequenced participants, respectively, were included in these subgroups.

What the research found in general, with its limitations: Participants were mostly white British, with more females than males. The authors suggested clonal diversity may have been underestimated. The 56-69-year group was small, and its depth increase did not reach significance, likely because of low power. After two AZD1222 doses, spike-specific TCR breadth and depth were significantly higher than at day 0 and than in MenACWY recipients. The vaccine-associated CD4 TCRs covered the entire spike protein, and the dominant responses fell in regions 160-218 and 743-854. Epitopes outside the regions mutated in the B.1.351 and B.1.1.7 variants were reportedly recognized by nearly half of the unique spike-specific TCRs. Conclusions about previously exposed vaccinees were limited because only six AZD1222 recipients were SARS-CoV-2 seropositive at baseline. Because no day 14 peak-response samples were available, the repertoires could be characterized only after the peak T cell response.

In light of the paper, this sample's time point label describes: baseline before first vaccination. Vaccinee samples came from UK trials COV001 and COV002, including a single-blind randomized controlled phase 2/3 trial of AZD1222 (ChAdOx1 nCoV-19) in healthy adults. For TCRbeta chain sequencing, PBMC samples from trial participants were taken at day 0 and at day 28 after the second dose. Based on the germline V gene, the CDR1 and CDR2 sequences are SGHTA and FQGNSA. Between the V and J ends, shortened by 0 bases and 4 bases respectively, the junction contains 9 bases. Spanning cysteine to phenylalanine, the CDR3 consists of 14 amino acids. Only CDR3 DNA is held: 42 bases, read in frame from base 1. The CDR3 regions of human TCRbeta chains were analyzed by immunosequencing. Turning to the authors' computational methods: TCRs in the repertoires were matched against a reference library of SARS-CoV-2-specific TCRs that had been generated with the MIRA antigen-specificity platform. Breadth was defined as the fraction of unique TCRs that were SARS-CoV-2-associated. Depth was defined as the fraction of total T cells that were SARS-CoV-2-associated. Using the MIRA data, each spike-specific TCR was mapped to the spike region that the TCR reacts to and placed in a CD4 or CD8 class. Log10-transformed breadth and depth values were compared by one-way ANOVA with Sidak's multiple comparisons tests. TCRdb took over this immuneACCESS table, retaining in-frame rearrangements with V and J assigned. Such tables are incomplete; in checked studies, under half of the missing clones stem from an unresolved V gene, and the remainder is unexplained. From that table come the V and J calls and clone size; the DNA was used to work out D and trimming. The sample table holds 90,000 to 120,000 clones, of which approximately 87% were seen once. The biggest ten clones account for 2.5% to 4% of the sample.

This clone is a singleton in its sample. Its antigen is not yet known. No much larger clone is present one base from it, and per-base qualities are unavailable. The chain links TRBV7-2 with TRBJ1-1; perhaps TRBD1 is the D gene, with 6 bases matching. Sequenced material: peripheral blood, taken on day 0 of AZD1222 vaccination. This clonotype originated in an adult in good health. The CDR3 reads CASSLASGATEAFF. DNA sequence: TGTGCCAGCAGCTTAGCTTCGGGGGCCACTGAAGCTTTCTTT.